This T cell receptor (beta chain) was recorded in a study of blood T cell repertoires in COVID-19. On the study more broadly: The United States, Italy and Spain were the sources of the acute and convalescent COVID-19 samples. The analysed material was cDNA or gDNA that came from T cells, B-cell-depleted T cells, or PBMCs.

CDR1 MDHEN and CDR2 SYDVKM come from the germline V gene. Trimming took 4 bases from V and 7 from J, leaving 10 bases between them. There are 12 residues in the CDR3. Authors' methods: The assay estimated nucleated cells by amplifying reference gene primers. The repertoire was sequenced with immunoSEQ multiplex PCR; TCRdb's copy has only in-frame clones and lacks some. That table furnishes V, J and clone size, whereas the DNA furnished D and trimming. The sample yields over 70,000 clones, 85% to 90% seen once. V usage is TRBV28 and J usage is TRBJ1-2, with a tentative D call TRBD1 (6 bases). The sequence derives from a woman at least 80 years old with active or convalescent COVID-19. Sequences were obtained from peripheral blood. The CDR3 nucleotides read TGTGCCAGCAGTTCCGGGACATCTGGCTACACCTTC. As protein: CASSSGTSGYTF.